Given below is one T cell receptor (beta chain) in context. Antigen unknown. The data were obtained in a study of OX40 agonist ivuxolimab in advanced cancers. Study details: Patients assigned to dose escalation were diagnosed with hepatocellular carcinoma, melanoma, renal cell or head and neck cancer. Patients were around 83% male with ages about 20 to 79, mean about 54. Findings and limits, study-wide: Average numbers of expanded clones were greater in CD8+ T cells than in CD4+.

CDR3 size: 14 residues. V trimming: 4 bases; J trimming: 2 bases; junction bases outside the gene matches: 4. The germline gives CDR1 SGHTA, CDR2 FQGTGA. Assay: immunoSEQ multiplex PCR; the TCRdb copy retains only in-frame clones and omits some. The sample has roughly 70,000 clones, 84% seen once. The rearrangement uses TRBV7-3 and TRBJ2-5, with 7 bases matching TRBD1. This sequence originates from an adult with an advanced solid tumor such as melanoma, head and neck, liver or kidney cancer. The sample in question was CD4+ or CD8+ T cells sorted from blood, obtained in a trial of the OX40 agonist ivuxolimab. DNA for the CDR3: TGTGCCAGCAGCTCCGGACAGGAACAAGAGACCCAGTACTTC. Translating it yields CASSSGQEQETQYF.